These 4 T cell receptor beta chains originate from one sample sequenced in a study of blood T cells in healthy people across ages. The second PCR ran roughly 7 to 12 cycles with a sample-barcoded 5' primer and J-beta primers. In TCRdb, the 5' RACE reads were re-called with MiXCR into one record per CDR3 protein. The sample holds over 1,500,000 distinct CDR3 sequences, about 39% seen once. The sequencing sample was made of blood. The receptors come from a human donor in good health.

The chain uses TRBV4-2 and TRBJ1-1, with a possible D match to TRBD1 (6 bases). Trimming took off 5 bases at V and 10 bases at J, with 20 bases between the two ends. Germline CDR1 is LGHNA and CDR2 is YNFKEQ. The length of the CDR3 is 14 residues. CDR3 loop: CASSSGVGAAGAFF. DNA of the CDR3: TGTGCCAGCAGCAGCGGGGTGGGGGCCGCCGGAGCTTTCTTT.

This clonotype was seen more than once but under ten times. CDR3 nucleotides: TGTGCCTGGAGTGTTAAACAGCCCTACGAGCAGTACTTC. Its translation is CAWSVKQPYEQYF. The V and J genes are TRBV30 and TRBJ2-7; D call uncertain. Trimming stripped 0 bases from V and 2 bases from J, with 8 bases between. This CDR3 is built from 13 residues. Germline CDR1 reads GTSNPN; CDR2 reads SVGIG (reference sequence).

The table lists this clonotype with a few counts. The J gene is TRBJ2-7, the V gene TRBV10-2, with a tentative D call TRBD2 (5 bases). The J call may be incorrect, as the DNA end agrees better with TRBJ2-5. The CDR3 length is 15 residues. Looked up from germline, CDR1 is WSHSY and CDR2 is SAAADI. CDR3 sequence: CASSRPSGIGETQYF. CDR3 in DNA: TGCGCCAGCAGCCGTCCGAGCGGCATCGGGGAGACCCAGTACTTC.

This clonotype was observed a single time. This chain uses TRBV24-1 with TRBJ2-1; possible D gene TRBD2, 5 bases. Trimming removed 0 bases from V and 7 bases from J, with 12 bases in between. The CDR3 contains 15 residues. CDR1 KGHDR and CDR2 SFDVKD come from the germline V gene. The DNA of the CDR3 is TGTGCCACCAGTGATTTGGGACGGGAAACGAATGAGCAGTTCTTC. This gives the protein CATSDLGRETNEQFF.